This T cell receptor (beta chain) is from a study of STAT5B mutations in CD4+ large granular lymphocyte leukemia. Study-level results: No patients shared main leukemic clonotypes, though roughly 23% appeared at low frequency elsewhere.

This table comes from immunoSEQ multiplex PCR, and its TCRdb copy is limited to in-frame clones, with some not included. The table has under 40,000 clones, 78% seen once. Concerning this clone itself: The antigen remains undetermined.

V shed 2 bases and J shed 2 bases, with 9 bases lying between them. This CDR3 region has 14 residues. The germline CDR1 and CDR2 sequences are SEHNR and FQNEAQ (reference sequence). The source material was CD4+ T cells from blood buffy coats. This chain links TRBV7-9 with TRBJ2-5; D gene ambiguous. The TCR was taken from a human donor in good health. The CDR3 loop is CASSLTVGQETQYF. The CDR3 DNA follows: TGTGCCAGCAGCTTAACGGTAGGACAAGAGACCCAGTACTTC.